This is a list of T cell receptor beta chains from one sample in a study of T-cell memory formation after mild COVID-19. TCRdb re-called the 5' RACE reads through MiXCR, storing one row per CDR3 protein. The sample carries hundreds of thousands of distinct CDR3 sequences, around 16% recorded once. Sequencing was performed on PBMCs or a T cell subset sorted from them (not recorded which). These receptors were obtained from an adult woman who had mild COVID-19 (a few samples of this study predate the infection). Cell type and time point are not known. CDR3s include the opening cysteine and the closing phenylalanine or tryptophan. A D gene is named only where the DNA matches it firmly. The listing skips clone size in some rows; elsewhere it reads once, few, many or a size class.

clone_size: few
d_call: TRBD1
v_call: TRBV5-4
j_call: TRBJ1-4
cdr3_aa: CASSIKTGSKDLFF
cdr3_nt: TGTGCCAGCAGCATTAAGACAGGGAGTAAAGATCTGTTTTTT

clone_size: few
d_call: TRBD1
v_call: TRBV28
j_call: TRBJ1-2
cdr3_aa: CASRRDSYGYTF
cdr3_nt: TGTGCCAGCAGACGGGACAGCTATGGCTACACCTTC

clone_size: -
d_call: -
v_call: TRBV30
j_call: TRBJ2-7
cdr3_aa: CAWSGRGRNSYEQYF
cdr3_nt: TGTGCCTGGAGTGGAAGGGGACGGAATTCCTACGAGCAGTACTTC

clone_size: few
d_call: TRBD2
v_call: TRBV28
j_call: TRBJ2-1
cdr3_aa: CASRQLGTSGINEQFF
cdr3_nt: TGTGCCAGCAGACAATTGGGGACTAGCGGGATCAATGAGCAGTTCTTC

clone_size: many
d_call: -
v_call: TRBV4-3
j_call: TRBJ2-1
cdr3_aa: CASSQDAAAPNNEQFF
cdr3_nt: TGCGCCAGCAGCCAAGATGCAGCGGCACCGAACAATGAGCAGTTCTTC

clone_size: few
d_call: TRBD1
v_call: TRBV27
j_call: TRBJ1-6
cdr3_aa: CASSSGTGGGSPLHF
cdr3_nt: TGTGCCAGCAGTTCGGGGACAGGGGGCGGTTCACCCCTCCACTTT

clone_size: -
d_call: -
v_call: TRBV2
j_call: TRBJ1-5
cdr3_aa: CASTSGQSHQPQHF
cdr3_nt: TGTGCCAGCACGTCGGGTCAGTCGCATCAGCCCCAGCATTTT

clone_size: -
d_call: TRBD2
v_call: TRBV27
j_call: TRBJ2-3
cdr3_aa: CASRTGLLQDTQYF
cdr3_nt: TGTGCCAGCAGGACGGGACTACTCCAAGATACGCAGTATTTT

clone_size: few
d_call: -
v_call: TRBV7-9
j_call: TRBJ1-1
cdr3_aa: CASSFGGETEAFF
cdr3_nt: TGTGCCAGCAGCTTTGGGGGGGAGACTGAAGCTTTCTTT

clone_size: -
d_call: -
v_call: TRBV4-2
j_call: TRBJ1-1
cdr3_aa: CASSPSRGTNTEAFF
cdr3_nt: TGTGCCAGCAGCCCCTCGAGAGGGACGAACACTGAAGCTTTCTTT

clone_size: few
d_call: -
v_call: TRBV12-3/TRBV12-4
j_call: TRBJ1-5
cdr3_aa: CASRPQENQPQHF
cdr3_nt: TGTGCCAGCAGGCCACAGGAAAATCAGCCCCAGCATTTT

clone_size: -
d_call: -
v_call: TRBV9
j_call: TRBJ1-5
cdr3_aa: CASSPRGGPGQPQHF
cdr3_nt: TGTGCCAGCAGCCCTCGAGGAGGACCCGGTCAGCCCCAGCATTTT

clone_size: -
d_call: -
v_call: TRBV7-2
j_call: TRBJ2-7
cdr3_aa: CASSTIQGGEQYF
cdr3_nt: TGTGCCAGCAGCACAATTCAGGGGGGCGAGCAGTACTTC

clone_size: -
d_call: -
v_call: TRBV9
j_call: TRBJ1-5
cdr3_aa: CASSTTPGADQPQHF
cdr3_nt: TGTGCCAGCAGCACCACCCCAGGGGCGGATCAGCCCCAGCATTTT

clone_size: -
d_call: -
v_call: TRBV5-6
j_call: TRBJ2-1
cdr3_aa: CASSLEGFRNEQFF
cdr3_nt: TGTGCCAGCAGCTTGGAGGGATTTCGGAATGAGCAGTTCTTC

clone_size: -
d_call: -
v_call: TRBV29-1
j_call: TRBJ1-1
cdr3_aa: CSGGAISNTEAFF
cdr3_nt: TGCAGCGGAGGCGCGATCTCGAACACTGAAGCTTTCTTT

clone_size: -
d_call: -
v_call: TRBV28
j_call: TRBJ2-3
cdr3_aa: CASAGPAPDTQYF
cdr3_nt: TGTGCTTCGGCGGGCCCCGCCCCAGATACGCAGTATTTT

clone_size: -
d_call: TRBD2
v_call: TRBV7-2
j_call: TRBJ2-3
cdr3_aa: CASSPGTSFSDTQYF
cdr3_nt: TGTGCCAGCAGCCCCGGGACTAGCTTCTCAGATACGCAGTATTTT

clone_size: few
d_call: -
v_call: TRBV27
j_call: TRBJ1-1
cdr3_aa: CASSSGSTGVTEAFF
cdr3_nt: TGTGCCAGCAGTTCGGGTAGCACGGGCGTCACTGAAGCTTTCTTT

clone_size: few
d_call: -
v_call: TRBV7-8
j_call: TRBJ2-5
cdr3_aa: CASREAGRGGQETQYF
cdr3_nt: TGTGCCAGCAGAGAGGCGGGTCGGGGTGGTCAAGAGACCCAGTACTTC

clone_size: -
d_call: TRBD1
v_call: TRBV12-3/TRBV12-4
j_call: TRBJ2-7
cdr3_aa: CASSLGQGLGYEQYF
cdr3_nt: TGTGCCAGCAGTTTAGGACAGGGCCTTGGCTACGAGCAGTACTTC

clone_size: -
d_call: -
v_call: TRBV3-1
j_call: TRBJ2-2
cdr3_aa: CASSHQRAGTGELFF
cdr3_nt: TGTGCCAGCAGCCATCAGAGGGCAGGTACCGGGGAGCTGTTTTTT

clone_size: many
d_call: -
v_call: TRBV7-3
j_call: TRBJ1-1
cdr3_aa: CASSLNANTEAFF
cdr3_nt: TGTGCCAGCAGCTTAAACGCGAACACTGAAGCTTTCTTT

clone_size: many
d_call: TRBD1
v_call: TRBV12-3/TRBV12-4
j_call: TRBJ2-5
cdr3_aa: CASSPTGVVETQYF
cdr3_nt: TGTGCCAGCAGCCCAACAGGGGTGGTGGAGACCCAGTACTTC

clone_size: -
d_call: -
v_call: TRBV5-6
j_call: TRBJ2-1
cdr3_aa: CASSADLYEQFF
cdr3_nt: TGTGCCAGCAGCGCGGACCTCTATGAGCAGTTCTTC

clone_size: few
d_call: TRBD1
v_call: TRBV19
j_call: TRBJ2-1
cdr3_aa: CASSILRQGAYNEQFF
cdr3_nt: TGTGCCAGTAGTATACTGAGACAGGGGGCCTACAATGAGCAGTTCTTC

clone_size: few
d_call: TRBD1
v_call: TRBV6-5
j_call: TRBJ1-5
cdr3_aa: CASSYTGGGQPQHF
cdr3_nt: TGTGCCAGCAGTTATACAGGGGGAGGCCAGCCCCAGCATTTT

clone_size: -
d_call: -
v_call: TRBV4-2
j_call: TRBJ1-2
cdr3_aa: CASSHGAQPAYGYTF
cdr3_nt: TGTGCCAGCAGCCACGGGGCGCAACCCGCCTATGGCTACACCTTC

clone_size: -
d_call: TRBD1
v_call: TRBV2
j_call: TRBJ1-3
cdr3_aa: CASTGTGGAGNTIYF
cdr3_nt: TGTGCCAGCACGGGTACAGGGGGCGCCGGAAACACCATATATTTT

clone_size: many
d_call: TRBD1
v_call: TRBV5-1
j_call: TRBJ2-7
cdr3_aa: CASSLDRGGYEQYF
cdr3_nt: TGTGCCAGCAGCTTAGACAGGGGAGGCTACGAGCAGTACTTC

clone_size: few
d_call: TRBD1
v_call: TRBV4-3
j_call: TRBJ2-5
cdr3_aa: CASSQEPTGPQETQYF
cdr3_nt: TGCGCCAGCAGCCAAGAACCGACAGGGCCCCAAGAGACCCAGTACTTC

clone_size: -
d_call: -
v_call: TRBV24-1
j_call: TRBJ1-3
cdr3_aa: CATSDTPRGGAGNTIYF
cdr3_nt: TGTGCCACCAGTGACACCCCACGGGGAGGAGCTGGAAACACCATATATTTT

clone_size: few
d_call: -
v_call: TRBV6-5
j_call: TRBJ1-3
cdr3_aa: CASRRGPGNTIYF
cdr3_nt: TGTGCCAGCCGTCGGGGACCTGGAAACACCATATATTTT